This TCR beta chain stems from a study of shared clonotypes between healthy human individuals (dated by TCRdb to 2019 to 2021). The study in broad terms: A couple of women and a few men aged 18 to 49 years were included in the cohort. The study deeply sequenced blood TCR repertoires of five healthy adults to estimate repertoire size and the extent of clonotype sharing between individuals. Different laboratories and diverse techniques were used to prepare libraries and sequence TCR repertoires, to increase sequencing depth and limit assay-specific biases. Between about 0.85 and 10 billion PBMCs per donor were obtained by leukapheresis. For each donor, CD4 naive and CD4 memory were each given three plates, CD8 naive was given two plates, and CD8 memory was given one plate. The research as a whole found: Based on pairwise subsampling, the degree of clonotype sharing among donors was expected to be affected by sequencing depth. Sampling was limited to blood, and TCR repertoires in tissue likely differ from TCR repertoires in blood. Rarefaction of sorted-subset datasets indicated incomplete sequencing despite the large sequencing depth. Larger estimated clonotype richness was generally found for naive subsets than for memory subsets. When a handful of donors were compared, the shared fraction of clonotypes was 5% to 6.5% for naive CD4, approximately 3.5% for naive CD8, more than 2% for memory CD4, and under 0.5% for memory CD8. Higher generation probabilities were observed for clonotypes shared by all four sorted-subset donors than for non-shared clonotypes. The small number of donors limited the genetic and exposure-history diversity represented.

CD8 naive samples consisted of CD45RO-negative cells that were positively selected for CCR7, yielding a CD45RA+CCR7+ population without TemRA cells. The donors were healthy, HIV-negative adults who had no recently reported acute infections or vaccinations. Every donor was a Caucasian adult residing in Nashville, Tennessee, USA. After blood collection by leukapheresis, PBMCs were isolated using Ficoll-Histopaque density gradient centrifugation and then cryopreserved in the vapor phase of liquid nitrogen. Analytical flow cytometry was used to check the purity and quantity of every magnetically sorted T cell population. Each sorted fraction had its genomic DNA isolated and then quantified by UV absorbance on a Nanodrop 2000c. For CDR1 and CDR2, the germline V gene lists SGHRS and YFSETQ. The CDR3, from cysteine to phenylalanine, totals 14 residues. Only the CDR3 DNA is retained, 42 bases long and in frame from the first base. Relative to germline, V is missing 2 bases and J is missing 2 bases, with 2 bases of the junction outside any gene match.

Using the deep immunoSEQ assay, TCR CDR3 regions were amplified from genomic DNA by multiplex PCR. Extracted genomic DNA from each cell subset was distributed evenly across all wells of several immunoSEQ 96-well plates, and each plate was treated as a replicate. For sorted subsets, approximately 210 ng of genomic DNA, equivalent to 25,000 to 35,000 T cell genomes, went into each replicate PCR. Purified libraries were measured with a Qubit 3.0 fluorometer, size-checked on a Bioanalyzer 2100, and measured again with the KAPA Library Quantification kit. Each immunoSEQ 96-well plate was sequenced on its own single-read 150-cycle Illumina NextSeq 550 flow cell. Per the authors' processing: Because the immunoSEQ output included only junctional sequences and no quality scores, the filtering could not be the same as the filtering used for full-length reads. To assign V/J genes and CDR3, sequences were annotated against IMGT germline references using PyIR, a Python wrapper for IgBLAST v1.9. Reads with weak V/J assignments (E-value above 1e-6), missing CDR3, stop codons, out-of-frame junctions, or ambiguous translated residues were removed. A V3J clonotype was defined by an identical inferred V gene, J gene, and CDR3 amino acid sequence. To compute the percentage overlap between repertoires, the number of shared unique clonotypes was divided by the size of the smaller repertoire. RTK rarefaction, the Chao1 estimator, and Recon v2.1 estimates of unobserved clonotypes were used to assess repertoire richness. Generation probabilities for all TCRbeta clonotypes obtained by the gDNA method from four donors were computed using OLGA. This is the immuneACCESS table as TCRdb keeps it, with only in-frame sequences that have V and J called. A part of the clones is gone; compared with another copy, unresolved V genes explain less than half, and the rest is unexplained. V and J calls plus clone size are reproduced from that table; the DNA served to infer D and trimming. For this sample the table gives roughly 1,800,000 clones, of which roughly 95% were detected only once. Of the sample, roughly 1.2% is held by the ten largest clones.

As for this clone: This clone's antigen is unknown. No base quality values were provided; no much bigger clone lies one nucleotide off. The same CDR3 arises from other DNA sequences in this sample as well.

This clonotype was obtained from a man younger than 35 in good health. In this chain, TRBV5-1 is recombined with TRBJ2-7; 9 nucleotides in the junction match TRBD1. The sample taken for sequencing was naive CD8+ T cells sorted from blood. The cell subset or site label on this specimen signifies: CD45RA+CCR7+. The nucleotides are TGCGCCAGCAGCTTTGACAGGGGGACCTACGAGCAGTACTTC. Translated, it reads CASSFDRGTYEQYF.